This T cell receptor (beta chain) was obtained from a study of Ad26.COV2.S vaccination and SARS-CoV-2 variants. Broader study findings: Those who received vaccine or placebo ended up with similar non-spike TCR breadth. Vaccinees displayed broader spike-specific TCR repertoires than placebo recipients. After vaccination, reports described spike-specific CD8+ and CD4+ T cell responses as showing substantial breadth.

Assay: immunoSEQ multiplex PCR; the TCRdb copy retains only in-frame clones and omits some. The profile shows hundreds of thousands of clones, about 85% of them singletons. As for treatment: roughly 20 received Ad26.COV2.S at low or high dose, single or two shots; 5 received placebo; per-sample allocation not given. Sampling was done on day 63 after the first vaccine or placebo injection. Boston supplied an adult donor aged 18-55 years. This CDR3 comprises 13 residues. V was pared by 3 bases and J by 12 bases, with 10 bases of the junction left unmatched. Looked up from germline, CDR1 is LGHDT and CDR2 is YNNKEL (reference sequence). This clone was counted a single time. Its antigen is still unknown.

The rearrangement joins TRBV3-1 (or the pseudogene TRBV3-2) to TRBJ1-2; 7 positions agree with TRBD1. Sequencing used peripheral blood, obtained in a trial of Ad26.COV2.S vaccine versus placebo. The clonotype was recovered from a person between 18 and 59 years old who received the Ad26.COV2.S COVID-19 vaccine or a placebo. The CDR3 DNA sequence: TGTGCCAGCAGCCAGCAGGGACAGAGCCAAAACACCTTC. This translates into CASSQQGQSQNTF.